Each of the 28 T cell receptor beta chains below was sequenced from the same sample in a study of blood T cells in healthy people across ages. Primed by a sample-barcoded 5' primer and a J-beta primer mix, a second PCR proceeded for about 6 to 12 cycles. From the 5' RACE reads, TCRdb called clonotypes with MiXCR, one entry per CDR3 protein. The repertoire consists of 800,000 to 950,000 distinct CDR3 sequences, with roughly 29% occurring once and the leading ten covering 10% to 13%. The sample was also reused in another study, on T cells of mothers and their children.

Sample: blood. The source is a woman aged 40 to 50 in good health.

This clonotype was counted only a few times. The chain uses TRBV24-1 and TRBJ2-1, with D tentatively TRBD1 or TRBD2 (5 bases each). V lost 5 bases and J lost 8, with 15 bases in between. There are 14 residues in the CDR3. Germline CDR1 KGHDR, CDR2 SFDVKD. Here the CDR3 DNA reads TGTGCCACCAGTGGATGGGGGAGAAGTGATGAGCAGTTCTTC. Protein: CATSGWGRSDEQFF.

This clonotype has a count of ten or more. The gene calls are TRBV7-2 and TRBJ2-2; D gene unclear. The germline V gene has CDR1 SGHTA and CDR2 FQGNSA. The CDR3 consists of 12 residues. With 5 bases removed from V and 3 bases from J, the gap between germline ends came to 4 bases. This chain's CDR3 is CASSPYTGELFF. As DNA, the CDR3 is TGTGCCAGCAGCCCATACACCGGGGAGCTGTTTTTT. The full variable domain, in which reference TRBV7-2 and TRBJ2-2 provide the parts outside the CDR3, is GAGVSQSPSNKVTEKGKDVELRCDPISGHTALYWYRQSLGQGLEFLIYFQGNSAPDKSGLPSDRFSAERTGGSVSTLTIQRTQQEDSAVYLCASSPYTGELFFGEGSRLTVL.

V and J are TRBV3-1 and TRBJ2-3; D might be TRBD2 (6 bases). Germline CDR1 and CDR2: LGHDT and YNNKEL (reference sequence). Trimming left V 4 bases short and J 9 bases short, with 20 bases between. The CDR3 is made up of 15 amino acids. The CDR3 nucleotides are TGTGCCAGCAGCCCCGGTTGGGATGTGGGGGGAACGCAGTATTTT. Protein sequence: CASSPGWDVGGTQYF.

This clonotype was found once. This chain joins TRBV28 and TRBJ2-3; 8 positions agree with TRBD2. Germline V CDR1 and CDR2: MDHEN, SYDVKM. This CDR3 is built from 15 residues. V was pared by 8 bases and J by 5 bases, with 12 bases of the junction left unmatched. The CDR3: CASGQGTSNVDTQYF. DNA for the CDR3: TGTGCCAGCGGCCAAGGGACTAGTAATGTAGATACGCAGTATTTT.

CDR3 nucleotide sequence: TGCAGCGTGGGCCAGGTCCACGAGCAGTACTTC. Its translation: CSVGQVHEQYF. The gene calls are TRBV29-1 and TRBJ2-5; D call uncertain. The J call may be in error: the DNA end matches TRBJ2-7 better. The CDR3 covers 11 residues. Germline V lookup: CDR1 SQVTM, CDR2 ANQGSEA.

This clonotype was detected only once. The chain uses TRBV5-1 and TRBJ1-2, with D possibly being TRBD1 (6 bases). V lost 0 bases and J lost 7, with 16 bases in between. Germline assignment: CDR1 SGHRS and CDR2 YFSETQ. The CDR3 covers 15 residues. CDR3 in amino acids: CASSLDVGADCGYTF. DNA for the CDR3: TGCGCCAGCAGCTTGGATGTGGGGGCTGACTGTGGCTACACCTTC.

Ten or more counts support this clonotype. The CDR3 DNA sequence: TGTGCCAGCAGCCCACATACAGGTGTAACCTACAATGAGCAGTTCTTC. Protein sequence: CASSPHTGVTYNEQFF. This chain joins TRBV11-2 and TRBJ2-1, with D possibly being TRBD1 (5 bases). The CDR3 contains 16 residues. The germline V and J ends were trimmed by 5 bases and 2 bases, with 16 bases remaining between them. Germline-derived CDR1 and CDR2 are SGHAT and FQNNGV.

This clonotype was observed many times. An end of the junction does not agree with germline; a read error may underlie this. The J gene is TRBJ2-7, the V gene TRBV12-3 or TRBV12-4; 7 bases line up with TRBD1. The CDR3 runs to 13 residues. CDR3 region: CASRDSLSCEQYF. The CDR3 region has the DNA TGTGCCAGCCGGGACAGCCTCTCCTGCGAGCAGTACTTC.

Many counts were recorded for this clonotype. The rearrangement joins TRBV7-9 to TRBJ1-5; D remains ambiguous. V shed 3 bases and J shed 4 bases, with 7 bases lying between them. Germline V gives CDR1 SEHNR, CDR2 FQNEAQ (reference sequence). The CDR3 runs 13 residues. The chain's CDR3 is CASSFRRNQPQHF. The CDR3 DNA sequence: TGTGCCAGCAGCTTTCGGAGAAATCAGCCCCAGCATTTT.

In this sample, this clonotype turned up many times. The chain combines TRBV4-1 with TRBJ1-4, with D unclear. Germline CDR1 MGHRA, CDR2 YSYEKL. V lost 1 base, J lost 8 bases, and 11 bases lay in between. This CDR3 is built from 14 residues. DNA of the CDR3: TGCGCCAGCAGCCAAGGGTGGGTGGGCGAAAAACTGTTTTTT. Protein sequence: CASSQGWVGEKLFF.

This clonotype has only a few counts. The V and J genes are TRBV6-5 and TRBJ2-2; TRBD1 might be the D (6 bases). The germline V gene has CDR1 MNHEY and CDR2 SVGAGI. V shed 5 bases and J shed 1 base, with 14 bases lying between them. The CDR3 runs to 16 residues. The CDR3 spells CASSVRDMRNTGELFF. DNA for the CDR3: TGTGCCAGCAGTGTCCGGGACATGAGGAACACCGGGGAGCTGTTTTTT.

This clonotype was detected many times. This chain connects TRBV7-9 to TRBJ2-5, with no clear D. This CDR3 is 16 amino acids long. The germline V and J ends were trimmed by 7 bases and 4 bases, with 22 bases remaining between them. Germline CDR1 reads SEHNR; CDR2 reads FQNEAQ (reference sequence). The CDR3 bases are TGTGCCAGCACCACTTATGTATCAGGTTTGGGAGAGACCCAGTACTTC. Translated, it gives CASTTYVSGLGETQYF.

This clonotype showed up just once. The rearrangement joins TRBV20-1 to TRBJ2-7, with D perhaps matching TRBD1 (6 bases). This CDR3 has 15 amino acids. V lost 6 bases to trimming and J lost 2 bases, with 20 bases between them. CDR1 and CDR2 (germline): DFQATT, SNEGSKA (reference sequence). The DNA for the CDR3 is TGCAGTGCCCACCTAGGGGACAAGGGCGCCTACGAGCAGTACTTC. It specifies CSAHLGDKGAYEQYF.

This clonotype has a count of ten or more. This sequence joins TRBV7-3 and TRBJ1-1; 12 nucleotides agree with TRBD1. The CDR3 sequence is 18 residues long. J gave up 0 bases and V 0 bases, and 5 bases lay outside the gene matches. In germline, CDR1 is SGHTA, CDR2 FQGTGA. CDR3 amino acids: CASSLTGTGGALNTEAFF. In nucleotides, the CDR3 is TGTGCCAGCAGCTTAACGGGGACAGGGGGCGCTTTGAACACTGAAGCTTTCTTT.

This clonotype was counted between two and nine times. The chain recombines TRBV12-3 or TRBV12-4 with TRBJ2-5, with TRBD1 matching over 7 bases. This CDR3 contains 14 residues. J gave up 5 bases and V 6 bases, and 9 bases lay outside the gene matches. In nucleotides, the CDR3 is TGTGCCAGCAGCTACGGACAGGTAGAGGAGACCCAGTACTTC. Translation: CASSYGQVEETQYF.

This clonotype has at least ten counts. This chain uses TRBV24-1 with TRBJ2-5; TRBD1 matches 8 bases. Germline CDR1 and CDR2: KGHDR and SFDVKD. Unmatched junction bases numbered 10, after V lost 4 bases and J lost 4 bases. The CDR3 runs 16 residues. For the CDR3, the DNA is TGTGCCACCAGTGAAACCGGACAGGGATCACGAGAGACCCAGTACTTC. The encoded protein is CATSETGQGSRETQYF.

This clonotype was observed a few times. V and J are TRBV6-6 and TRBJ1-1; 12 bases are shared with TRBD1. The germline CDR1 and CDR2 sequences are MNHNY and SVGAGI (reference sequence). The CDR3 spans 15 residues. V lost 7 bases, J lost 5 bases, and 8 bases stayed unmatched. CDR3 bases: TGTGCCAGCAATTCCCGGGACAGGGGGCAGACTGAAGCTTTCTTT. Translation gives CASNSRDRGQTEAFF.

The chain recombines TRBV9 with TRBJ1-5; tentative D call: TRBD1 (6 bases). Germline CDR1 reads SGDLS; CDR2 reads YYNGEE. V lost 0 bases, J lost 3 bases, and 10 bases lay in between. The CDR3 runs 15 residues. The CDR3 DNA follows: TGTGCCAGCAGCGTAGGGGACACCTACAATCAGCCCCAGCATTTT. As protein: CASSVGDTYNQPQHF. The variable domain in full, with the rest retrieved from reference TRBV9 and TRBJ1-5, is DSGVTQTPKHLITATGQRVTLRCSPRSGDLSVYWYQQSLDQGLQFLIQYYNGEERAKGNILERFSAQQFPDLHSELNLSSLELGDSALYFCASSVGDTYNQPQHFGDGTRLSIL.

This clonotype was picked up many times. This sequence joins TRBV5-1 and TRBJ2-6, with TRBD1 matching over 9 bases. CDR1 and CDR2 from the germline V gene are SGHRS and YFSETQ. V shed 0 bases, J shed 2 bases, and the junction held 0 bases outside the gene matches. The CDR3 has 16 residues. DNA for the CDR3: TGCGCCAGCAGCTTGGACAGGGGGCCTGGGGCCAACGTCCTGACTTTC. Encoded protein: CASSLDRGPGANVLTF.

This clonotype appeared many times. This chain links TRBV7-2 with TRBJ2-7; 7 nucleotides align to TRBD1. Trimming removed 5 bases from V and 7 bases from J; junction bases left unmatched: 8. CDR1 and CDR2 from the germline V gene are SGHTA and FQGNSA. The CDR3 has 13 amino acids. The DNA for the CDR3 is TGTGCCAGCAGCCCCTCGGACAGGCAAGAGCAGTACTTC. This gives the protein CASSPSDRQEQYF.

In this sample, this clonotype turned up a few times. V is TRBV29-1 and J is TRBJ1-5; D is unclear. Per the germline V gene, CDR1 is SQVTM and CDR2 is ANQGSEA. This CDR3 contains 15 residues. V was shortened by 4 bases and J by 5 bases, with 18 bases between the two germline ends. CDR3 sequence (DNA): TGCAGCGTTGGGGTACAAGGCGGCCGGGATCAGCCCCAGCATTTT. It yields the protein CSVGVQGGRDQPQHF.

This rearrangement joins TRBV29-1 to TRBJ2-4; D may be TRBD1 (6 bases). Gene TRBJ2-7 matches the end of the DNA better, so the J call may be wrong. Germline-derived CDR1 and CDR2 are SQVTM and ANQGSEA. The length of the CDR3 is 14 residues. Here the CDR3 DNA reads TGCAGCGTTGACGGTCAGGGGCCTTCCTACGAGCAGTACTTC. It translates to CSVDGQGPSYEQYF.

The chain employs TRBV20-1 and TRBJ1-6; D gene unclear. The CDR3 has 14 amino acids. V was clipped by 0 bases and J by 6 bases, with 9 bases between them. Germline V gives CDR1 DFQATT, CDR2 SNEGSKA (reference sequence). CDR3: CSAREGSPNSPLHF. CDR3 nucleotides: TGCAGTGCTAGAGAGGGGAGCCCTAATTCACCCCTCCACTTT.

This clonotype was seen repeatedly, ten times or more. CDR3 sequence reads: CSVANYPDGLYEQYF. CDR3 bases: TGCAGCGTTGCAAACTACCCGGACGGGCTCTACGAGCAGTACTTC. The chain carries TRBV29-1 and TRBJ2-7, with no clear D. CDR3 length: 15 residues. Germline V gene sequence: CDR1 SQVTM, CDR2 ANQGSEA. Trimming took 4 bases from V and 3 from J, leaving 19 bases between them.

On this clonotype: A much larger clone differs from this one at a single base, so this may be a read error. This chain joins TRBV20-1 and TRBJ2-1; the D gene is possibly TRBD2 (6 bases). This CDR3 is 14 amino acids long. Trimming took 3 bases from V and 13 from J, leaving 22 bases between them. Germline lookup yields CDR1 DFQATT and CDR2 SNEGSKA (reference sequence). CDR3: CSASSPGGSQTQFF. CDR3 DNA: TGCAGTGCTAGCTCACCCGGGGGATCCCAGACCCAGTTCTTC.

This clonotype showed up many times. J is TRBJ2-7 and V is TRBV7-2; D perhaps matches TRBD2 (5 bases). This CDR3 has 16 amino acids. V was clipped by 3 bases and J by 1 base, with 16 bases between them. CDR1 is SGHTA and CDR2 is FQGNSA in the germline V gene. The CDR3 loop reads CASSFGGSPGSYEQYF. Here the CDR3 DNA reads TGTGCCAGCAGCTTCGGCGGGTCCCCTGGTTCCTACGAGCAGTACTTC.

The genes are TRBV20-1 and TRBJ2-6; D not resolved. The CDR3 sequence is 14 residues long. Germline CDR1 reads DFQATT; CDR2 reads SNEGSKA (reference sequence). V was clipped by 5 bases and J by 0 bases, with 8 bases between them. For the CDR3, the DNA is TGCAGTGCTTCGCCCACCTCTGGGGCCAACGTCCTGACTTTC. Residues: CSASPTSGANVLTF.

At least ten counts were recorded for this clonotype. The V gene is TRBV7-8, the J gene TRBJ2-5; D is unclear. This CDR3 region has 16 residues. Trimming stripped 3 bases from V and 2 bases from J, with 16 bases between. Germline CDR1 and CDR2: SGHVS and FQNEAQ. CDR3 DNA sequence: TGTGCCAGCAGCTTTCTTCAAGGACGGTCTCAAGAGACCCAGTACTTC. This codes for CASSFLQGRSQETQYF. The full variable domain, rest sourced from reference TRBV7-8 and TRBJ2-5, is GAGVSQSPRYKVAKRGQDVALRCDPISGHVSLFWYQQALGQGPEFLTYFQNEAQLDKSGLPSDRFFAERPEGSVSTLKIQRTQQEDSAVYLCASSFLQGRSQETQYFGPGTRLLVL.